What follows are 9 T cell receptor beta chains derived from one specimen sequenced in a study of blood T cells in healthy people across ages. Combining a sample-barcoded 5' primer with a J-beta primer mix, a second PCR ran for roughly 7 to 12 cycles. TCRdb re-derived calls from the 5' RACE reads in MiXCR, one entry per CDR3 protein. The data contain about 1.6 million distinct CDR3 sequences, around 36% of them singletons. Sequenced input: blood. All receptors derive from a young woman in good health.

This clonotype was seen a handful of times. V usage is TRBV2 and J usage is TRBJ2-1; 8 bases match TRBD2. After removal of 5 bases from V and 2 bases from J, the junction contained 8 bases not matched to a gene. The CDR3 sequence is 16 residues long. Germline CDR1 and CDR2: SNHLY and FYNNEI. CDR3 residues: CASSPPASGPYNEQFF. Written as DNA, the CDR3 is TGTGCCAGCAGTCCCCCAGCTAGCGGGCCCTACAATGAGCAGTTCTTC.

The DNA for the CDR3 is TGTGCCAGCAGCCCAGTAGCGGGAGTAGGCAAAAACATTCAGTACTTC. As protein: CASSPVAGVGKNIQYF. The chain is built from TRBV7-9 and TRBJ2-4; TRBD2 matches at 9 bases. The germline V gene has CDR1 SEHNR and CDR2 FQNEAQ (reference sequence). The CDR3 length is 16 residues. J lost 3 bases, V lost 5 bases, and 8 bases had no gene match.

Regarding this clonotype: Being one base from a much bigger clone, this may be a read error. V is TRBV3-1 and J is TRBJ2-3; 7 nucleotides agree with TRBD2. Germline V gene sequence: CDR1 LGHDT, CDR2 YNNKEL (reference sequence). The CDR3 totals 15 residues. The CDR3 coding sequence is TGTGCCAACAGCCAAGAGGGACTAAGCACAGATACGCAGTATTTT. Its protein product is CANSQEGLSTDTQYF.

This clonotype was picked up one time. The junction does not match germline at one end; this may be a read error. The rearrangement uses TRBV5-1 and TRBJ1-4, with D possibly matching TRBD1 (6 bases). The CDR3 is 14 amino acids. The germline V gene has CDR1 SGHRS and CDR2 YFSETQ. Here the CDR3 reads CASSNGTPNEKLFF. DNA for the CDR3: TGTGCCAGCAGCAACGGGACACCTAACGAAAAACTGTTTTTT.

The chain combines TRBV27 with TRBJ2-1; tentative D call: TRBD1 (6 bases). The CDR3 has 14 amino acids. The V and J ends lost 5 bases and 7 bases respectively, with 15 bases between them. Germline-derived CDR1 and CDR2 are MNHEY and SMNVEV (reference sequence). The CDR3 here is CASSLRHRVNEQFF. The CDR3 DNA reads TGTGCCAGCAGTCTGCGACACAGGGTAAATGAGCAGTTCTTC.

V gene TRBV5-1 combines with J gene TRBJ2-5; TRBD2 is a possible D gene (5 bases). Germline V gene sequence: CDR1 SGHRS, CDR2 YFSETQ. Trimming took off 1 base at V and 2 bases at J, with 9 bases between the two ends. The CDR3 spans 14 residues. DNA of the CDR3: TGCGCCAGCAGCTTGTGGCCGGGGCAAGAGACCCAGTACTTC. It translates to CASSLWPGQETQYF.

This clonotype has ten or more counts. A read error may produce the germline difference seen at one junction end. V usage is TRBV5-1 and J usage is TRBJ2-3; D possibly corresponds to TRBD2 (6 bases). The CDR3 has 15 amino acids. CDR1 and CDR2 from the germline V gene are SGHRS and YFSETQ. The chain's CDR3 is CASSPPGTSTDTQYF. The DNA for the CDR3 is TGTGCCAGCAGCCCCCCAGGGACTAGCACAGATACGCAGTATTTT.

The chain combines TRBV27 with TRBJ1-6, with a tentative D call TRBD1 (5 bases). Trimming cost V 3 bases and J 6 bases, with 9 bases left between them. This CDR3 comprises 14 residues. CDR1 is MNHEY, CDR2 SMNVEV, per germline (reference sequence). CDR3 amino acids: CASSFRGSNSPLHF. CDR3 coding DNA: TGTGCCAGCAGTTTTCGGGGGAGTAATTCACCCCTCCACTTT.

This clonotype occurred a few times. The chain combines TRBV6-6 with TRBJ2-1, with 9 nucleotides matching TRBD1. The germline V gene encodes CDR1 MNHNY and CDR2 SVGAGI (reference sequence). J gave up 5 bases and V 5 bases, and 7 bases lay outside the gene matches. The CDR3 is 15 amino acids. DNA of the CDR3: TGTGCCAGCAGTAACCGGGACAGGGATAACAATGAGCAGTTCTTC. Its protein product is CASSNRDRDNNEQFF.